Included here is one T cell receptor (beta chain) sequence, with context. The data were obtained in a study of identical twins. Trimming stripped 6 bases from V and 1 base from J, with 10 bases between. The CDR3 is 12 residues long. Germline assignment: CDR1 SQVTM and CDR2 ANQGSEA. TCRdb used MiXCR to reprocess the 5' RACE reads, holding one entry per CDR3 protein. The table lists over 250,000 distinct CDR3 sequences, roughly 9.8% of them singletons. These data also formed part of another study, on yellow fever vaccine responses in identical twins.

The TCR comes from a woman between 18 and 29 years old in good health. What was sequenced was CD8+ T cells sorted from blood. The chain employs TRBV29-1 and TRBJ2-7; D not resolved. The CDR3 bases are TGCAGCGTGGCCGCAGTTTCCTACGAGCAGTACTTC. This codes for CSVAAVSYEQYF.